Reported below is one T cell receptor beta chain. This entry belongs to a study of blood T cell repertoires in COVID-19. On the study more broadly: Samples taken during acute and convalescent COVID-19 were collected in the United States, Italy and Spain.

In the original workflow: Reference gene primers were amplified, and this amplification served to estimate nucleated cell counts. Only in-frame clones appear in the TCRdb table, and some are missing; sequencing was by immunoSEQ multiplex PCR. That table supplies the V and J calls and clone size; D and trimming were determined from the DNA. In the table there are about 34,000 clones, about 90% of which are singletons. Germline V gives CDR1 SGHTA, CDR2 FQGNSA. V was pared by 4 bases and J by 4 bases, with 10 bases between. CDR3 length equals 13 residues. The V gene is TRBV7-2, the J gene TRBJ1-2, with D possibly TRBD1 on 6 matching bases. This receptor was obtained from a man older than 75 with acute or convalescent COVID-19. The sample taken for sequencing was peripheral blood. The CDR3 DNA follows: TGTGCCAGCAGCTCACAGGGCGTCTATGGCTACACCTTC. It specifies CASSSQGVYGYTF.